This T cell receptor (beta chain) was sequenced for a study of T cells after yellow fever vaccination. This clonotype occurred many times. Antigen: not known. At one end, the junction sequence differs from germline, possibly due to a read error. Study findings and constraints: In FACS-sorted repertoires, abundant clonotypes from the bulk population could appear as contaminants. When the response was secondary, it was weaker but reached its peak faster, day 5 versus 15. Most clones from primary vaccination resurfaced after the booster (nearly 97% CD4, more than 75% CD8).

UMIs and a universal primer site were added when TCR cDNA was made by 5'RACE template switching. TCRdb re-called the 5' RACE reads with MiXCR, one entry per CDR3 protein. Of about 320,000 distinct CDR3 sequences listed, around 4.5% are singletons. This CDR3 region has 12 residues. This sequence originates from a man aged 18 to 29 who received the YFV17D yellow fever vaccine. Sequencing was performed on PBMCs, taken 15 days after the yellow fever booster vaccination. The V call is TRBV12-3 or TRBV12-4, the J call TRBJ2-2, with D tentatively TRBD1 or TRBD2 (6 bases each). Here the CDR3 reads CASSPQGRELFF. CDR3 in DNA: TGTGCCAGCAGTCCCCAGGGGCGGGAACTGTTTTTT.